This passage covers 8 T cell receptor beta chains from one sample sequenced in a study of neurological immune-mediated disorders. TCRdb analysed the 5' RACE reads with MiXCR anew, one entry per CDR3 protein. The table includes about 26,000 distinct CDR3 sequences, around 3.2% detected once. Sample: PBMCs. These receptors were collected from a woman aged 30 to 39 with multiple sclerosis.

This clonotype occurred many times. The J gene is TRBJ2-1, the V gene TRBV7-9; D perhaps matches TRBD2 (6 bases). Trimming took 7 bases from V and 7 from J, leaving 20 bases between them. CDR1 is SEHNR, CDR2 FQNEAQ, per germline (reference sequence). The CDR3 runs 15 residues. CDR3 sequence reads: CASISYSGVLNEQFF. DNA of the CDR3: TGTGCCAGCATCTCATATTCGGGGGTTTTAAATGAGCAGTTCTTC.

The sample holds many counts of this clonotype. The V call is TRBV5-1, the J call TRBJ2-3; 10 bases fit TRBD1. V dropped 4 bases and J dropped 5; count of bases not matched to a gene: 7. CDR1 and CDR2 from the germline V gene are SGHRS and YFSETQ. The CDR3 is made up of 15 amino acids. The CDR3 spells CASSTGTGALDTQYF. As DNA, the CDR3 is TGCGCCAGCAGCACCGGGACAGGGGCCTTAGATACGCAGTATTTT.

This clonotype turned up a few times. This may be a read error, as it is one base from a much larger clone. This chain links TRBV7-2 with TRBJ2-1, with D uncertain. V lost 10 bases, J lost 5 bases, and 18 bases lay in between. Looked up from germline, CDR1 is SGHTA and CDR2 is FQGNSA. The CDR3 extends over 14 amino acids. The CDR3: CATAPARENNEQFF. The DNA of the CDR3 is TGTGCCACCGCCCCGGCTAGAGAGAACAATGAGCAGTTCTTC.

This clonotype was seen many times. The CDR3, as DNA: TGCGCCAGCAGCCAATTGGGACAGGGCACCGGGGAGCTGTTTTTT. Its translation is CASSQLGQGTGELFF. The chain carries TRBV4-3 and TRBJ2-2; TRBD1 matches at 9 bases. The CDR3 contains 15 residues. After removal of 2 bases from V and 4 bases from J, the junction contained 2 bases not matched to a gene. Germline V CDR1 and CDR2: LGHNA, YSLEER.

At least ten counts were recorded for this clonotype. The chain couples TRBV15 to TRBJ2-6; the D is unclear. The CDR3 runs 18 residues. V was pared by 1 base and J by 0 bases, with 13 bases between. Germline V gives CDR1 LNHNV, CDR2 YYDKDF (reference sequence). The DNA of the CDR3 is TGTGCCACCAGCAGAGGAGGCAGCTCCTACTCTGGGGCCAACGTCCTGACTTTC. Translating gives CATSRGGSSYSGANVLTF. Variable domain in full (rest from reference TRBV15 and TRBJ2-6): DAMVIQNPRYQVTQFGKPVTLSCSQTLNHNVMYWYQQKSSQAPKLLFHYYDKDFNNEADTPDNFQSRRPNTSFCFLDIRSPGLGDTAMYLCATSRGGSSYSGANVLTFGAGSRLTVL.

In this sample, this clonotype turned up many times. The chain is built from TRBV5-5 and TRBJ2-1; D gene unclear. CDR3 length equals 13 residues. Germline V CDR1 and CDR2: SGHKS, YYEKEE (reference sequence). Deletions cut 4 bases from V and 5 bases from J, with 10 bases between. CDR3 protein: CASSPGPNNEQFF. CDR3 coding DNA: TGTGCCAGCAGCCCCGGGCCTAACAATGAGCAGTTCTTC.

This clonotype was detected many times. The V gene is TRBV5-1, the J gene TRBJ1-1; D ambiguous. The germline V gene has CDR1 SGHRS and CDR2 YFSETQ. Trimming removed 0 bases from V and 5 bases from J, with 11 bases in between. This CDR3 has 14 amino acids. CDR3 loop: CASSLGHRRTEAFF. CDR3 in DNA: TGCGCCAGCAGCTTGGGACACCGGAGAACTGAAGCTTTCTTT.

This clonotype came up many times. This rearrangement joins TRBV5-1 to TRBJ2-7, with D perhaps given as TRBD1 or TRBD2 (5 bases each). V lost 4 bases and J lost 4, with 15 bases in between. Germline CDR1 reads SGHRS; CDR2 reads YFSETQ. The CDR3 sequence is 14 residues long. CDR3 region: CASSQGTAPYEQYF. In nucleotides, the CDR3 is TGCGCCAGCAGCCAAGGGACGGCTCCGTACGAGCAGTACTTC.